This note documents a single TCR beta chain sequence. Its antigen remains unidentified. Primers included in the PCR were 60 Vbeta and 13 Jbeta primers. Data came from immunoSEQ multiplex PCR; TCRdb stores just in-frame clones and leaves some out. The table records over 65,000 clones, around 85% of them present only once. The CDR3 loop spans 14 amino acids. The V and J ends lost 3 bases and 5 bases respectively, with 11 bases between them. CDR1 and CDR2 (germline): MNHNS, SASEGT. The data stem from a study of cytomegalovirus exposure and HLA in healthy donors. Points from the study as a whole: Judged likely to be a sequencing artifact was a cluster of highly shared sequence variants.

The source of this sequence is a human donor in good health. The J gene is TRBJ2-1, the V gene TRBV6-1; D possibly corresponds to TRBD1 (6 bases). Sequencing input: PBMCs. The CDR3, as DNA: TGTGCCAGCAGTGATTGGACAGAAAACAATGAGCAGTTCTTC. Its translation is CASSDWTENNEQFF.